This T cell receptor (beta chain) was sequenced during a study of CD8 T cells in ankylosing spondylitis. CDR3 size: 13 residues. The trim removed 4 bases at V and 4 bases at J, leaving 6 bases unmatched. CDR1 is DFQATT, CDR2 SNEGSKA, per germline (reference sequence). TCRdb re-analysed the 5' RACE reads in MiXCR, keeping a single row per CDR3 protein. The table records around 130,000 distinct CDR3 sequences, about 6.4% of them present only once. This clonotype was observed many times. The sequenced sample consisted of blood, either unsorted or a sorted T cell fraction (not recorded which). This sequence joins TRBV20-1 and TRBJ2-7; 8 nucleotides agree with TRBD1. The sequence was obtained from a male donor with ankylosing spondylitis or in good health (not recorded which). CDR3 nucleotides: TGCAGTGCTACTGGGACAGGAGGATACGAGCAGTACTTC. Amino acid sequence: CSATGTGGYEQYF.